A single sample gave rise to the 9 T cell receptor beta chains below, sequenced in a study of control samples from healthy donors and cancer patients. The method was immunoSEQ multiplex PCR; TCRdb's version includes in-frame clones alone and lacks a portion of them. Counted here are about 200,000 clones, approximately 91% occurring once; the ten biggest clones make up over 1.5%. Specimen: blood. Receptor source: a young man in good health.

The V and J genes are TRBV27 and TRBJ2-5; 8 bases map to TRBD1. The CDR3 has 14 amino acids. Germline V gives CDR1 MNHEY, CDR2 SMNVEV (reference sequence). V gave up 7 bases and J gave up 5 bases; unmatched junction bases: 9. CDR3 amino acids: CASKFDRGRETQYF. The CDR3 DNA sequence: TGTGCCAGCAAATTTGACAGGGGACGGGAGACCCAGTACTTC.

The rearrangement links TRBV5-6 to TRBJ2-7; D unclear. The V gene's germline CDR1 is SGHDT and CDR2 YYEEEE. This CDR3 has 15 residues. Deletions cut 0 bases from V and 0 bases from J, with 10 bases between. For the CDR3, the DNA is TGTGCCAGCAGCTTGGTCGGCGAGAGCTCCTACGAGCAGTACTTC. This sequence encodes CASSLVGESSYEQYF.

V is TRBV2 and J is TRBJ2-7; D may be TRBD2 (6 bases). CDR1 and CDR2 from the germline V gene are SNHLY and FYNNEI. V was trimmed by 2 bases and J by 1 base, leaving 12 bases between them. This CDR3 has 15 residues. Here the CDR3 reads CASSEKGLISYEQYF. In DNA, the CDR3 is TGTGCCAGCAGTGAAAAGGGACTCATATCCTACGAGCAGTACTTC.

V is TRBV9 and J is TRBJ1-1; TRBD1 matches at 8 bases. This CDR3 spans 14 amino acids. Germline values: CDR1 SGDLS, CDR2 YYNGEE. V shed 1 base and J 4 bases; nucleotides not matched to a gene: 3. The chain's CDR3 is CASSVLQGGTEAFF. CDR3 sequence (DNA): TGTGCCAGCAGCGTATTACAGGGGGGCACTGAAGCTTTCTTT.

Here the CDR3 reads CASLSPGGVGYTF. DNA for the CDR3: TGTGCCAGCCTTTCACCGGGGGGCGTTGGCTACACCTTC. The V gene is TRBV6-5, the J gene TRBJ1-2; perhaps TRBD1 as D (6 bases). The CDR3 covers 13 residues. CDR1 is MNHEY and CDR2 is SVGAGI in the germline V gene. V was clipped by 8 bases and J by 7 bases, with 17 bases between them.

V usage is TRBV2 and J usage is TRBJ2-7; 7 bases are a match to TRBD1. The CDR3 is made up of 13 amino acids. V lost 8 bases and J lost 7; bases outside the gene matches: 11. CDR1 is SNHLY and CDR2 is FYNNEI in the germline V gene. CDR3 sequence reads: CASLQRDRSEQYF. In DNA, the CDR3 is TGTGCCAGCCTCCAGAGGGACAGATCGGAGCAGTACTTC. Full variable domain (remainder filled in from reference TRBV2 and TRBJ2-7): EPEVTQTPSHQVTQMGQEVILRCVPISNHLYFYWYRQILGQKVEFLVSFYNNEISEKSEIFDDQFSVERPDGSNFTLKIRSTKLEDSAMYFCASLQRDRSEQYFGPGTRLTVT.

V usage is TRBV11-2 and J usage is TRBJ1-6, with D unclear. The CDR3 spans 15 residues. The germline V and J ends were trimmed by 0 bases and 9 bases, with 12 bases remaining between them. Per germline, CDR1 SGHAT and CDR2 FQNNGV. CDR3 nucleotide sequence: TGTGCCAGCAGCTTAGATTGGCCCGGCGCTTCACCCCTCCACTTT. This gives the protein CASSLDWPGASPLHF.

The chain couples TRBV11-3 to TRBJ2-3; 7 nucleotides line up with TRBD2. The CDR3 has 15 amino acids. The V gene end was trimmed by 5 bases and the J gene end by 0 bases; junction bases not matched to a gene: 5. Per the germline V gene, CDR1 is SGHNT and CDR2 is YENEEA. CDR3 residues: CASSGTGGSTDTQYF. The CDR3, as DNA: TGTGCCAGCAGCGGGACGGGGGGAAGCACAGATACGCAGTATTTT.

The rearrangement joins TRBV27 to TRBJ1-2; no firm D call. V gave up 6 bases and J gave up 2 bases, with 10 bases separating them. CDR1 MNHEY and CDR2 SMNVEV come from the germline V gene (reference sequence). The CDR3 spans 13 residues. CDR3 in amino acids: CASRRTENYGYTF. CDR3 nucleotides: TGTGCCAGCAGAAGGACGGAAAACTATGGCTACACCTTC.